These 12 T cell receptor beta chains share one sample of origin, sequenced in a study of T cells after yellow fever vaccination. TCRdb called the 5' RACE reads again in MiXCR, with one record for every CDR3 protein. The sample has 20,000 to 30,000 distinct CDR3 sequences; about 5.5% are singletons. Material: PBMCs, either bulk or a sorted T-cell subset (CD4+, CD8+, memory, or dextramer-sorted; not recorded which), obtained 15 days after the yellow fever booster vaccination. All receptors derive from a man under 40 who received the YFV17D yellow fever vaccine.

The chain combines TRBV15 with TRBJ1-2, with unresolved D. The CDR3 is 16 amino acids. Germline CDR1 and CDR2: LNHNV and YYDKDF (reference sequence). V lost 2 bases and J lost 0, with 13 bases in between. The CDR3, as DNA: TGTGCCACCAGCAGATCCACCTACGCTACTAACTATGGCTACACCTTC. Translated, it gives CATSRSTYATNYGYTF.

In its sample, this clonotype was seen many times. The genes are TRBV27 and TRBJ2-1; 10 bases are a match to TRBD2. The CDR3 has 15 residues. Unmatched junction bases numbered 15, after V lost 11 bases and J lost 8 bases. Germline V gives CDR1 MNHEY, CDR2 SMNVEV (reference sequence). The CDR3 DNA reads as TGTGCCGGACCCTTAAATAGCGGGAGGTTAGATGAGCAGTTCTTC. This sequence encodes CAGPLNSGRLDEQFF.

This clonotype was counted many times. The chain uses TRBV11-2 and TRBJ2-5; D unclear. Per germline, CDR1 SGHAT and CDR2 FQNNGV. The V and J ends lost 3 bases and 0 bases respectively, with 5 bases between them. The CDR3 loop spans 13 amino acids. CDR3: CASSFGYQETQYF. DNA of the CDR3: TGTGCCAGCAGCTTCGGATACCAAGAGACCCAGTACTTC.

The chain has TRBV6-4 and TRBJ2-3; 11 nucleotides agree with TRBD2. V shed 5 bases, J shed 6 bases, and the junction held 7 bases outside the gene matches. This CDR3 comprises 15 residues. In germline, CDR1 is MRHNA, CDR2 SNTAGT. The CDR3 reads CASSRLAGRLDTQYF. The CDR3 DNA is TGTGCCAGCAGTCGACTAGCGGGGCGTTTGGATACGCAGTATTTT.

This clonotype appeared many times. The chain joins TRBV6-2 or TRBV6-3 to TRBJ2-7; no definite D call. The germline gives CDR1 MNHEY, CDR2 SVGEGT. With 5 bases removed from V and 1 base from J, the gap between germline ends came to 12 bases. This CDR3 spans 14 amino acids. CDR3 amino acids: CASSHLTKSYEQYF. The CDR3 region has the DNA TGTGCCAGCAGTCATCTCACGAAATCCTACGAGCAGTACTTC.

This clonotype showed up many times. The CDR3 spells CASSRLGDNEQFF. CDR3 DNA sequence: TGTGCCAGCTCACGGCTGGGGGACAATGAGCAGTTCTTC. The chain has TRBV18 and TRBJ2-1; D may correspond to TRBD1 or TRBD2 (5 bases each). Germline CDR1 reads KGHSH; CDR2 reads LQKENI. The V and J ends lost 4 bases and 5 bases respectively, with 9 bases between them. The CDR3 runs to 13 residues.

This clonotype showed up many times. V gene TRBV5-1 combines with J gene TRBJ1-3; D is unclear. There are 20 residues in the CDR3. Trimming stripped 0 bases from V and 0 bases from J, with 22 bases between. Germline-derived CDR1 and CDR2 are SGHRS and YFSETQ. The CDR3 DNA sequence: TGCGCCAGCAGCTTGGCCCAGCCCCAGGCCATTACCCTCTCTGGAAACACCATATATTTT. Translating it yields CASSLAQPQAITLSGNTIYF.

This clonotype was counted at least ten times. The chain couples TRBV20-1 to TRBJ1-2; unclear D gene. The CDR3 totals 13 residues. V lost 5 bases and J lost 4, with 14 bases in between. Germline loops: CDR1 DFQATT, CDR2 SNEGSKA (reference sequence). The CDR3 nucleotides read TGCAGTGCTTTCAGCGGTTGGGCCTATGGCTACACCTTC. Amino acids: CSAFSGWAYGYTF.

In its sample, this clonotype was seen many times. The J gene is TRBJ1-2, the V gene TRBV28; 9 bases align to TRBD1. Per the germline V gene, CDR1 is MDHEN and CDR2 is SYDVKM. The CDR3 has 15 amino acids. V lost 6 bases and J lost 4; bases outside the gene matches: 9. CDR3 sequence: CASSPGQGVFYGYTF. In DNA form, the CDR3 reads TGTGCCAGCAGCCCGGGACAGGGAGTTTTCTATGGCTACACCTTC.

The sample holds many counts of this clonotype. The chain links TRBV4-3 to TRBJ2-3; D assignment may be TRBD1 or TRBD2 (5 bases each). Germline CDR1 and CDR2: LGHNA and YSLEER. The CDR3 sequence is 16 residues long. Trimming took off 0 bases at V and 3 bases at J, with 13 bases between the two ends. In DNA, the CDR3 is TGCGCCAGCAGCCAAGATCGGGGACGTCGGACAGATACGCAGTATTTT. It translates to CASSQDRGRRTDTQYF.

As for this clonotype: Since a much larger clone is just one base distant, this may be a read error. The J gene is TRBJ2-7, the V gene TRBV7-2; 11 bases line up with TRBD2. Looked up from germline, CDR1 is SGHTA and CDR2 is FQGNSA. Trimming at V came to 7 bases and at J to 3 bases, leaving 14 bases not matched to a gene. The CDR3 has 17 residues. DNA of the CDR3: TGTGCCAGCACTCCCGCTGGACTAGCGGGTCGCTTCTACGAGCAGTACTTC. Protein sequence: CASTPAGLAGRFYEQYF.

This clonotype was detected many times. The chain links TRBV11-2 to TRBJ2-2, with no clear D. The V gene lost 5 bases and the J gene lost 1 base, with 8 bases spanning the gap. Germline V CDR1 and CDR2: SGHAT, FQNNGV. The CDR3 runs 14 residues. CDR3 nucleotide sequence: TGTGCCAGCAGCAGGACCATGAACACCGGGGAGCTGTTTTTT. Amino acids: CASSRTMNTGELFF.